This TCR beta chain appears in the sequencing data of a study of blood T cell repertoires in COVID-19. Background on the study: Some COVID-19 samples were acute and others convalescent; all came from the United States, Italy and Spain. Sample material is recorded as cDNA or gDNA derived from T cells, B-cell-depleted T cells, or PBMCs.

In germline, CDR1 is SNHLY, CDR2 FYNNEI. V was shortened by 9 bases and J by 1 base, with 12 bases between the two germline ends. CDR3 length: 14 residues. The cohort comprised adults aged about 18 to 90 years residing in under 30 US areas. Per the authors' pipeline: By means of reference gene primer amplification, nucleated cell counts were estimated. TCRdb keeps only in-frame clones here, not all; method: immunoSEQ multiplex PCR. V and J calls and clone size are as listed in that table; D and trimming were resolved from the DNA. The data show under 250,000 clones, 85% seen once. Sequences were obtained from PBMCs or T cells enriched from blood (not recorded which). The chain is built from TRBV2 and TRBJ2-2, with D unclear. The TCR sequence derives from a woman between 45 and 65 years old with acute COVID-19. This CDR3 reads CASLDSLNTGELFF. CDR3 nucleotide sequence: TGTGCCAGTCTAGACTCCTTGAACACCGGGGAGCTGTTTTTT.